This T cell receptor beta chain was observed in a study of cytomegalovirus exposure and HLA in healthy donors. This PCR relied on a set of 60 Vbeta primers and 13 Jbeta primers. Sequenced by immunoSEQ multiplex PCR; TCRdb stores in-frame clones only, minus some. Among 80,000 to 100,000 clones listed, about four fifths were seen once. Germline values: CDR1 KGHSH, CDR2 LQKENI. The CDR3 contains 14 residues. V gave up 3 bases and J gave up 3 bases; unmatched junction bases: 4. The source of this sequence is a man aged 35-49 years in good health and CMV-seropositive. The V call is TRBV18, the J call TRBJ2-7; 8 positions match TRBD1. Sample: PBMCs. CDR3 loop: CASSPGQAFYEQYF. The CDR3 DNA reads TGTGCCAGCTCACCGGGACAGGCGTTCTACGAGCAGTACTTC.